The clone carrying this TCR beta chain was counted once. Its target is unknown. The sample belongs to a study of OX40 agonist ivuxolimab in advanced cancers. Study-wide findings and caveats: At 0.1 to 3.0 mg/kg, CD4+ and CD8+ blood T cells expanded clonally by week 6.

Produced via immunoSEQ multiplex PCR; TCRdb's table is partial and in-frame only. This table holds 40,000 to 50,000 clones, 75% to 90% found once. Germline values: CDR1 GTSNPN, CDR2 SVGIG (reference sequence). V was clipped by 0 bases and J by 0 bases, with 10 bases between them. The CDR3 sequence is 15 residues long. The V and J genes are TRBV30 and TRBJ2-3; a possible D gene is TRBD2 (5 bases). The TCR comes from an adult with an advanced solid tumor such as melanoma, head and neck, liver or kidney cancer. Sequenced material: CD4+ or CD8+ T cells sorted from blood, taken in a trial of the OX40 agonist ivuxolimab. This chain's CDR3 is CAWSVQGLSTDTQYF. As DNA, the CDR3 is TGTGCCTGGAGTGTACAAGGACTTAGCACAGATACGCAGTATTTT.